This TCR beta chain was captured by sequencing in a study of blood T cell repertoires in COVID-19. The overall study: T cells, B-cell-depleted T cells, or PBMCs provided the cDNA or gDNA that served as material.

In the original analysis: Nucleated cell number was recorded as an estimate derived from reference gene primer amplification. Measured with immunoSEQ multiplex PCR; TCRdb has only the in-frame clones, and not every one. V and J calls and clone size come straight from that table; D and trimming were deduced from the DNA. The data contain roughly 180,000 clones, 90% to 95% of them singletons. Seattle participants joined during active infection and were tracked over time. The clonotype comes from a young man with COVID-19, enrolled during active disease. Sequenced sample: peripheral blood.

The CDR3 sequence is CASSSNRDPGYTF. Written as DNA, the CDR3 is TGTGCCAGCAGCTCCAACAGGGATCCCGGCTACACCTTC. The chain recombines TRBV13 with TRBJ1-2, with D possibly TRBD1 on 6 matching bases. This CDR3 is 13 amino acids long. Germline CDR1 is PRHDT and CDR2 is FYEKMQ (reference sequence). The V end was cut by 4 bases, the J end by 8 bases, with 14 bases between.